This T cell receptor (beta chain) was sequenced for a study of tumor-infiltrating lymphocytes in localized non-small cell lung cancer. Across the study: From each patient, both tumor and uninvolved lung, non-adjacent to tumor, were sampled.

Study-wide results and limits: Different pieces of the same tissue went to different assays, confounding technical variation with intratumor heterogeneity. Tumor T-cell fraction was not associated with recurrence-free survival. T-cell fraction did not differ between immunotypes IM1 and IM2.

Assay: immunoSEQ multiplex PCR; the TCRdb copy retains only in-frame clones and omits some. The table includes approximately 17,000 clones, approximately 80% detected once. Germline loops: CDR1 ENHRY, CDR2 SYGVKD. With 8 bases removed from V and 5 bases from J, the gap between germline ends came to 12 bases. The CDR3 loop spans 13 amino acids. Remarks on this clone: Its antigen is currently unknown.

The V call is TRBV10-3, the J call TRBJ1-4; no clear D. The receptor comes from a human donor with non-small cell lung cancer. The sample taken for sequencing was lung tumor tissue. The chain's CDR3 is CAIQAGKNEKLFF. CDR3 nucleotides: TGTGCCATCCAGGCCGGGAAAAATGAAAAACTGTTTTTT.